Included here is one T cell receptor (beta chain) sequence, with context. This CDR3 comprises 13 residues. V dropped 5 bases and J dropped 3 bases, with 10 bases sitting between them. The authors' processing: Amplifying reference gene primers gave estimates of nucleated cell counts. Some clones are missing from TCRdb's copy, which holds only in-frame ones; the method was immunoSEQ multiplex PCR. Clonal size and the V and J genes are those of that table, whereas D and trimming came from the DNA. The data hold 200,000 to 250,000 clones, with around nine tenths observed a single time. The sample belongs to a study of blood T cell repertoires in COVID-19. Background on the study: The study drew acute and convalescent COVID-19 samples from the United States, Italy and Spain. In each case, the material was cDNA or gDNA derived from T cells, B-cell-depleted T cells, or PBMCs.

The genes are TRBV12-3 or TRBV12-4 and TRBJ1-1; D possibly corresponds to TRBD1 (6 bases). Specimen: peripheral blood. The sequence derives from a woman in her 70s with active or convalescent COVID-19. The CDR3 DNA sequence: TGTGCCAGCAGTAGTACAGGGCACACTGAAGCTTTCTTT. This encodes CASSSTGHTEAFF.